The 5 T cell receptor beta chains presented below share a single source sample, sequenced in a study of blood T cell repertoires in COVID-19 (dated by TCRdb to 2018 to 2020). Libraries were constructed by the immunoSEQ multiplex PCR assay. Not all clones reach the TCRdb copy of this immuneACCESS table, which keeps in-frame sequences only. Checked studies attribute under half of the gap to unresolved V genes and leave the rest unexplained. For this sample the table gives about 470,000 clones, of which about 85% were detected only once. The biggest ten clones account for 0.7% of the sample. The sequenced sample was PBMCs or T cells enriched from blood (not recorded which). The receptor set was obtained from a woman between 18 and 29 years old who had recovered from COVID-19.

The chain recombines TRBV7-8 with TRBJ2-3, with 9 bases lining up with TRBD1. Germline V lookup: CDR1 SGHVS, CDR2 FQNEAQ. The trim removed 2 bases at V and 5 bases at J, leaving 11 bases unmatched. The CDR3 is 17 residues long. The CDR3 is CASSLFNWDRDKDTQYF. The DNA for the CDR3 is TGTGCCAGCAGCTTATTTAACTGGGACAGGGATAAAGATACGCAGTATTTT.

The rearrangement joins TRBV5-8 to TRBJ1-4; possibly TRBD1 for D (6 bases). The germline V gene encodes CDR1 SGHTS and CDR2 YDEGEE. The CDR3 spans 17 residues. V gave up 0 bases and J gave up 5 bases, with 17 bases separating them. The CDR3 reads CASSLGQGLVHNEKLFF. The CDR3 nucleotides read TGTGCCAGCAGCTTGGGCCAGGGGTTGGTGCACAATGAAAAACTGTTTTTT.

The V gene is TRBV12-3 or TRBV12-4, the J gene TRBJ1-2; unclear D gene. Between the trimmed V and J ends, which lost 7 bases and 10 bases, there was a span of 13 bases. The CDR3 has 11 amino acids. This CDR3 reads CASTLGRDYTF. CDR3 in DNA: TGTGCCAGCACCCTAGGACGGGACTACACCTTC.

The chain is built from TRBV5-1 and TRBJ1-2, with D perhaps TRBD1 (6 bases). This CDR3 region has 14 residues. The V gene's germline CDR1 is SGHRS and CDR2 YFSETQ. V was shortened by 1 base and J by 6 bases, with 13 bases between the two germline ends. The CDR3 sequence is CASSLNMQGNGYTF. In DNA, the CDR3 is TGCGCCAGCAGCTTGAATATGCAGGGGAATGGCTACACCTTC.

The chain has TRBV5-8 and TRBJ2-1; TRBD2 matches 14 bases. Germline trimming cut 5 bases from V and 3 bases from J; bases unmatched to any gene: 4. CDR1 is SGHTS, CDR2 YDEGEE, per germline. The CDR3 is 16 residues long. This CDR3 reads CASRWTSGGFYNEQFF. Written as DNA, the CDR3 is TGTGCCAGCAGGTGGACTAGCGGGGGGTTCTACAATGAGCAGTTCTTC.